This T cell receptor (beta chain) derives from a study of cytomegalovirus exposure and HLA in healthy donors. V was pared by 5 bases and J by 7 bases, with 9 bases between. Germline V gives CDR1 SGHAT, CDR2 FQNNGV. The CDR3 is made up of 12 amino acids. Both 60 Vbeta primers and 13 Jbeta primers went into the PCR. Assay: immunoSEQ multiplex PCR; the TCRdb copy retains only in-frame clones and omits some. The profile covers some 110,000 clones, with over 70% appearing a single time and about 9.1% taken by the ten largest. The sequence derives from a woman aged 40 to 50 in good health and CMV-seropositive. This chain joins TRBV11-2 and TRBJ2-1; maybe TRBD1 (6 bases). Sequenced material: PBMCs. In DNA form, the CDR3 reads TGTGCCAGCAGCACACAGGGAAATGAGCAGTTCTTC. Its protein product is CASSTQGNEQFF.